The clone carrying this TCR beta chain has only a few counts. One entry per CDR3 protein, called by TCRdb with MiXCR from the 5' RACE reads. The table has tens of thousands of distinct CDR3 sequences, roughly 8% seen once. This sample stems from a study of early T cells in non-severe SARS-CoV-2 infection. The sample in question was whole blood, obtained at baseline. This clonotype was obtained from an adult who was a healthcare worker with PCR-confirmed SARS-CoV-2 infection or an uninfected control (not recorded which).

The CDR3 here is CASTRIWDRNNEKLFF. CDR3 coding DNA: TGTGCCAGCACGAGAATTTGGGACAGAAATAATGAAAAACTGTTTTTT. This chain joins TRBV6-1 and TRBJ1-4; 7 nucleotides match TRBD1. Per germline, CDR1 MNHNS and CDR2 SASEGT. The CDR3 is made up of 16 amino acids. V shed 7 bases, J shed 4 bases, and the junction held 12 bases outside the gene matches.